What follows are 15 T cell receptor beta chains derived from one specimen sequenced in a study of T cells in Graves' hyperthyroidism and ophthalmopathy. The investigators amplified TCR beta CDR3 regions from RNA transcripts. The HTBI set primed first-round TCR CDR3 RT-PCR. One entry per CDR3 protein, called by TCRdb with MiXCR from the multiplex PCR reads. The sample has some 760,000 distinct CDR3 sequences, roughly 15% seen once; the top ten hold roughly 10%. The sample comprised blood. The receptor set was obtained from a woman aged 18-29 years with Graves' hyperthyroidism.

The gene calls are TRBV28 and TRBJ1-1, with D unresolved. The germline V gene has CDR1 MDHEN and CDR2 SYDVKM. V lost 2 bases, J lost 7 bases, and 8 bases lay in between. This CDR3 comprises 12 residues. In DNA, the CDR3 is TGTGCCAGCAGTTTAGTTGAGGGTGAAGCTTTCTTT. Translation: CASSLVEGEAFF.

With regard to this clonotype: The junction does not match germline at one end; this may be a read error. The V gene is TRBV7-6, the J gene TRBJ1-1; tentatively, D is TRBD1 (6 bases). The CDR3 contains 16 residues. CDR1 is SGHVS and CDR2 is FNYEAQ in the germline V gene. CDR3 nucleotide sequence: TGTGCCAGCAGCTTAGCGCCGACAGGATTGAACACTAAAGCTTTCTTT. The encoded protein is CASSLAPTGLNTKAFF.

This sequence joins TRBV12-3 or TRBV12-4 and TRBJ2-1, with D unclear. The V and J ends lost 6 bases and 8 bases respectively, with 8 bases between them. The CDR3 totals 11 residues. The CDR3 reads CASSHFDEQFF. In nucleotides, the CDR3 is TGTGCCAGCAGCCATTTCGATGAGCAGTTCTTC.

V and J are TRBV20-1 and TRBJ1-5; unclear D gene. The CDR3 has 13 residues. Germline CDR1 and CDR2: DFQATT and SNEGSKA (reference sequence). CDR3 region: CSAPPGRSEPQHF. Written as DNA, the CDR3 is TGCAGCGCTCCCCCGGGGAGATCCGAGCCCCAGCATTTT.

This clonotype was observed a few times. V usage is TRBV2 and J usage is TRBJ2-1; 10 positions agree with TRBD2. V lost 6 bases and J lost 5; bases outside the gene matches: 4. CDR3 length equals 14 residues. Germline V gene lookup returns CDR1 SNHLY and CDR2 FYNNEI. CDR3 amino acids: CASRGLANNNEQFF. CDR3 bases: TGTGCCAGCAGGGGACTAGCGAATAACAATGAGCAGTTCTTC.

On this clonotype itself: A much larger clone lies one base from this, so it may be a read error. V usage is TRBV18 and J usage is TRBJ2-7; possible D gene TRBD2, 5 bases. Per germline, CDR1 KGHSH and CDR2 LQKENI. The CDR3 extends over 14 amino acids. The CDR3 reads CASSPGVSIYKQYF. The DNA for the CDR3 is TGTGCCAGCTCACCGGGAGTCTCAATCTACAAGCAGTACTTC. The full variable domain, with the rest looked up from reference TRBV18 and TRBJ2-7, is NAGVMQNPRHLVRRRGQEARLRCSPMKGHSHVYWYRQLPEEGLKFMVYLQKENIIDESGMPKERFSAEFPKEGPSILRIQQVVRGDSAAYFCASSPGVSIYKQYFGPGTRLTVT.

This clonotype was counted many times. The rearrangement links TRBV2 to TRBJ1-2, with D unclear. Per germline, CDR1 SNHLY and CDR2 FYNNEI. Trimming took 6 bases from V and 4 from J, leaving 3 bases between them. The CDR3 loop spans 10 amino acids. CDR3 amino acids: CASRSYGYTF. Here the CDR3 DNA reads TGTGCCAGCAGGAGCTATGGCTACACCTTC.

This clonotype was seen ten or more times. The rearrangement uses TRBV6-2 or TRBV6-3 and TRBJ2-7, with TRBD2 matching 11 bases. The CDR3 totals 16 residues. V was clipped by 3 bases and J by 2 bases; unmatched bases: 6. The germline V gene encodes CDR1 MNHEY and CDR2 SVGEGT. The CDR3 coding sequence is TGTGCCAGCAGTTATCCGGGACTAGCGGACCCCTACGAGCAGTACTTC. It codes for CASSYPGLADPYEQYF.

V usage is TRBV19 and J usage is TRBJ2-4; 9 bases fit TRBD2. CDR3 length equals 12 residues. The V gene end was trimmed by 8 bases and the J gene end by 11 bases; junction bases not matched to a gene: 7. Germline V gives CDR1 LNHDA, CDR2 SQIVND (reference sequence). The CDR3 loop is CASYGGRAFQYF. The CDR3 bases are TGTGCCAGTTACGGCGGGAGGGCATTTCAGTACTTC.

This clonotype came up many times. The V gene is TRBV30, the J gene TRBJ1-1; D unresolved. Germline V CDR1 and CDR2: GTSNPN, SVGIG (reference sequence). This CDR3 contains 15 residues. V lost 0 bases, J lost 1 base, and 12 bases lay in between. CDR3 DNA: TGTGCCTGGAGTGTACAAGCGGGGAGGAACACTGAAGCTTTCTTT. Encoded protein: CAWSVQAGRNTEAFF.

In its sample, this clonotype was seen once. A much larger clonotype is one base distant, so this may be a read error. The chain combines TRBV7-3 with TRBJ1-5; no firm D call. Germline V lookup: CDR1 SGHTA, CDR2 FQGTGA. CDR3 length: 14 amino acids. In nucleotides, the CDR3 is TGTGTCAGCAGCTTAATAACAGCCGAATGGCCCCAGCATTTT. Translation: CVSSLITAEWPQHF.

This clonotype was observed many times. This chain joins TRBV20-1 and TRBJ2-7; a possible D gene is TRBD2 (7 bases). Germline V gene data show CDR1 as DFQATT and CDR2 as SNEGSKA (reference sequence). The CDR3 is made up of 16 amino acids. V lost 0 bases and J 2 bases, leaving 17 bases between the germline ends. The CDR3 reads CSARDPGGGRAYEQYF. CDR3 in DNA: TGCAGTGCTAGAGACCCCGGGGGCGGGAGAGCCTACGAGCAGTACTTC.

This chain joins TRBV20-1 and TRBJ2-1; 11 nucleotides line up with TRBD2. CDR1 is DFQATT, CDR2 SNEGSKA, per germline (reference sequence). The CDR3 is 15 amino acids. Germline trimming cut 3 bases from V and 4 bases from J; bases unmatched to any gene: 5. The CDR3 bases are TGCAGTGCTAGCAGGATAGCGGGAGGGTACAATGAGCAGTTCTTC. It translates to CSASRIAGGYNEQFF.

This clonotype appeared many times. The chain uses TRBV12-3 or TRBV12-4 and TRBJ2-7; 10 nucleotides match TRBD2. This CDR3 contains 15 residues. V lost 6 bases, J lost 5 bases, and 10 bases stayed unmatched. The CDR3 reads CASSRPSGRSHEQYF. CDR3 DNA: TGTGCCAGCAGCCGCCCTAGCGGGAGAAGCCACGAGCAGTACTTC.

Ten or more counts support this clonotype. J is TRBJ2-7 and V is TRBV6-1; 9 bases agree with TRBD1. The germline gives CDR1 MNHNS, CDR2 SASEGT. The CDR3 has 14 residues. The V segment lost 6 bases and the J segment 3 bases; nucleotides outside the gene matches: 6. This CDR3 reads CASRPGTGIYEQYF. The CDR3 bases are TGTGCCAGCAGACCCGGGACAGGGATCTACGAGCAGTACTTC.